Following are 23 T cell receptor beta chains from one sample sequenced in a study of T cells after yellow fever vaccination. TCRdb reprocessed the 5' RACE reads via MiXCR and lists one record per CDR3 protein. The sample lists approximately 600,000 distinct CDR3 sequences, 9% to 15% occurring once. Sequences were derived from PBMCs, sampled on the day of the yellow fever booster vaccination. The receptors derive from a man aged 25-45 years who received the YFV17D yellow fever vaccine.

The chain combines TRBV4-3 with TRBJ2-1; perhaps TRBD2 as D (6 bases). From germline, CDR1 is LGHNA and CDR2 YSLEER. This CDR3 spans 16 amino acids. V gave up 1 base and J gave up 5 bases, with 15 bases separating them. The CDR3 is CASSQGDGTFNNEQFF. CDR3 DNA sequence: TGCGCCAGCAGCCAAGGCGACGGGACTTTTAACAATGAGCAGTTCTTC.

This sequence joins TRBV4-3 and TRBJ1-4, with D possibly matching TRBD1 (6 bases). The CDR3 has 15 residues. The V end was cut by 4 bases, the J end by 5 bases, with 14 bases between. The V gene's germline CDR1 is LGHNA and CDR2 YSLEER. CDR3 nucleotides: TGCGCCAGCAGCCCACAGGGTGGCCCAAATGAAAAACTGTTTTTT. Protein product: CASSPQGGPNEKLFF.

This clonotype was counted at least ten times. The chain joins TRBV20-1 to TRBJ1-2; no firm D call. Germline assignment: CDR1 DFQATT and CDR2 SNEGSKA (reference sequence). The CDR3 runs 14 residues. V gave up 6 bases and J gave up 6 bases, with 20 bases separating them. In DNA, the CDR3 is TGCAGTGCCGACCAGCGGAACGGGCCAGATGGCTACACCTTC. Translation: CSADQRNGPDGYTF.

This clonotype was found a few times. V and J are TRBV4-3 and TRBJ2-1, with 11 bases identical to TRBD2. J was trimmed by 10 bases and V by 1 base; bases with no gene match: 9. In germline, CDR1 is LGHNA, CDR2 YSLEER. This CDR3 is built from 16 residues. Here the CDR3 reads CASSQAATSGKKEQFF. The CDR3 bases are TGCGCCAGCAGCCAAGCTGCGACTAGCGGGAAGAAGGAGCAGTTCTTC.

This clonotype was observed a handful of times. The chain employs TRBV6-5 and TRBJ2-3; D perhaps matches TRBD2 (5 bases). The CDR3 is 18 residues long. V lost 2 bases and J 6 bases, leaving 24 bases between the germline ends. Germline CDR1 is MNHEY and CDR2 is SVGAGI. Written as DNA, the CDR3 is TGTGCCAGCAGTTACAACCCTCTGAGCGGCCTGTGGGCGGATACGCAGTATTTT. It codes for CASSYNPLSGLWADTQYF.

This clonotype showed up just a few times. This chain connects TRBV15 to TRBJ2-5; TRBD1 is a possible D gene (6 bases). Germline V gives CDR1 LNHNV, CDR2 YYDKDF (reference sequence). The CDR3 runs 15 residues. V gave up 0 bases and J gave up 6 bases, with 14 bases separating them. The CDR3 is CATSRDTAGVKTQYF. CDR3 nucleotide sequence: TGTGCCACCAGCAGAGATACGGCAGGGGTGAAGACCCAGTACTTC.

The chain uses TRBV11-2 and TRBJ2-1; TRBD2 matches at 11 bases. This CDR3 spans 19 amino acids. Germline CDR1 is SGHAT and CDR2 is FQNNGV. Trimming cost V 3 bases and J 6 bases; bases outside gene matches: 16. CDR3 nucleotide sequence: TGTGCCAGCAGCTTCTTTAGCGGGAGGGCATCGAAAAGAATCAATGAGCAGTTCTTC. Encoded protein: CASSFFSGRASKRINEQFF.

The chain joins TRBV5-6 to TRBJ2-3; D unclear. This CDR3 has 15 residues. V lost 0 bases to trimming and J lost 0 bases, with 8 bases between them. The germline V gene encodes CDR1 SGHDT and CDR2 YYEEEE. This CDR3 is CASSLERYSTDTQYF. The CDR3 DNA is TGTGCCAGCAGCTTGGAAAGGTACAGCACAGATACGCAGTATTTT.

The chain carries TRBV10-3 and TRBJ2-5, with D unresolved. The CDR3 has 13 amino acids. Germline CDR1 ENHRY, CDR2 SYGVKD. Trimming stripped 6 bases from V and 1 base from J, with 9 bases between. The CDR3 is CAISEAPQETQYF. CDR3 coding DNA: TGTGCCATCAGCGAGGCCCCCCAAGAGACCCAGTACTTC.

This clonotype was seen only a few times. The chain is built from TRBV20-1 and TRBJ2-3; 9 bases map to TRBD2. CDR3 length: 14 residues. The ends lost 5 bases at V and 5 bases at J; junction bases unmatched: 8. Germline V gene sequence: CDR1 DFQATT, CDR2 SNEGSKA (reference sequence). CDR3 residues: CSAAPGLAVDTQYF. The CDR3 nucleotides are TGCAGTGCTGCCCCGGGACTAGCAGTAGATACGCAGTATTTT.

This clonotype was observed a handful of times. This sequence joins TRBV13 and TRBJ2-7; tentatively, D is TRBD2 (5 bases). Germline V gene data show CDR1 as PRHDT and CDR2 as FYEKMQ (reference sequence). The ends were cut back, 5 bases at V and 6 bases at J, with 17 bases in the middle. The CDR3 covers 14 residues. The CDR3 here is CASSPLPTSGEQYF. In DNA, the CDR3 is TGTGCCAGCAGCCCCCTACCTACTAGTGGCGAGCAGTACTTC.

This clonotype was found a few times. CDR3 nucleotides: TGTGCCAGCGGACAGGGCGGTGAGCAGTTCTTC. Its protein is CASGQGGEQFF. The chain carries TRBV6-2 or TRBV6-3 and TRBJ2-1; the match to TRBD1 covers 8 bases. Germline V CDR1 and CDR2: MNHEY, SVGEGT. Trimming took 8 bases from V and 9 from J; bases not matched to a gene: 3. CDR3 length: 11 amino acids.

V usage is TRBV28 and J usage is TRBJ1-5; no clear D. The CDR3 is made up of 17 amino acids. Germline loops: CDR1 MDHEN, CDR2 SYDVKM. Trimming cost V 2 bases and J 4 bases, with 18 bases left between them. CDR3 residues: CASSLRRSGLANQPQHF. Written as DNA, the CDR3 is TGTGCCAGCAGTTTAAGGCGGTCGGGCCTAGCAAATCAGCCCCAGCATTTT.

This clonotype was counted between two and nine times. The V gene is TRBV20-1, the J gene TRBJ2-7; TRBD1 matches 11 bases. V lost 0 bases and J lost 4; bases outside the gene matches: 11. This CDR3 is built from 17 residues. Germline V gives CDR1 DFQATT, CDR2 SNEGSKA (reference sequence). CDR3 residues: CSARDATGGQGAYEQYF. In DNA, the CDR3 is TGCAGTGCTAGAGATGCGACGGGAGGACAGGGGGCTTACGAGCAGTACTTC.

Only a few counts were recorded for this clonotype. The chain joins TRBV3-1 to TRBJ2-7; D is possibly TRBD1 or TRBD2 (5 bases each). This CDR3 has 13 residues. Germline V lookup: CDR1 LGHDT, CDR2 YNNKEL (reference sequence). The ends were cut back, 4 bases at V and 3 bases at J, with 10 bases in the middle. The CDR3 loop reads CASSRDPHYEQYF. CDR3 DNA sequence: TGTGCCAGCAGCCGGGACCCTCACTACGAGCAGTACTTC.

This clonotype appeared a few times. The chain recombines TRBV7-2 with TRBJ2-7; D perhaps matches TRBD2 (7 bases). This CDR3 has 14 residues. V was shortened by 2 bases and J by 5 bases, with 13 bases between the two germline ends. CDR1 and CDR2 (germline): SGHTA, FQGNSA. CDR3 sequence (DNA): TGTGCCAGCAGCTTAATCGGGGGGCCCCACGAGCAGTACTTC. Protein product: CASSLIGGPHEQYF.

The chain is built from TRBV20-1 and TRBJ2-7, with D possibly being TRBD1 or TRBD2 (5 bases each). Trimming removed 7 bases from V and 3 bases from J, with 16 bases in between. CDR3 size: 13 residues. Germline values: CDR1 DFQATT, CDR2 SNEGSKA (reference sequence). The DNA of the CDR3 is TGCAGTGTACCCGGGGCGGGCGTCTACGAGCAGTACTTC. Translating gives CSVPGAGVYEQYF.

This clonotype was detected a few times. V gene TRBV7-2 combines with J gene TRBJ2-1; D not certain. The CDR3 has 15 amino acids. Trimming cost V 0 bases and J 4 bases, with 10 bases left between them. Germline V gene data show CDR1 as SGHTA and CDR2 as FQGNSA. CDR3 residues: CASSLATANYNEQFF. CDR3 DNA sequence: TGTGCCAGCAGCTTAGCCACGGCAAATTACAATGAGCAGTTCTTC.

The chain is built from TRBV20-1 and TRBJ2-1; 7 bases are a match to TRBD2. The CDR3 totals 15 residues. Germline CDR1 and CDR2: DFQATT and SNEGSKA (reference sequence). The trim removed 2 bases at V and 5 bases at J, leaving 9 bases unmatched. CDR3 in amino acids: CSARKTGLLDNEQFF. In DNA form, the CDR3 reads TGCAGTGCTAGAAAAACGGGACTACTTGACAATGAGCAGTTCTTC.

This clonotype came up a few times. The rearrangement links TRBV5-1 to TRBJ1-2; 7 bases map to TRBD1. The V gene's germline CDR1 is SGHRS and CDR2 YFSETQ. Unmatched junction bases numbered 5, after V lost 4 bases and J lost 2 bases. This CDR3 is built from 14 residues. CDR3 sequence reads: CASSGGTVNYGYTF. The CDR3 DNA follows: TGCGCCAGCAGCGGCGGGACAGTCAACTATGGCTACACCTTC. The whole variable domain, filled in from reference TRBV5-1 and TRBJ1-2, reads KAGVTQTPRYLIKTRGQQVTLSCSPISGHRSVSWYQQTPGQGLQFLFEYFSETQRNKGNFPGRFSGRQFSNSRSEMNVSTLELGDSALYLCASSGGTVNYGYTFGSGTRLTVV.

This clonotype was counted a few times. The CDR3 DNA follows: TGCAGCTCGAAGATGACTAGCGGAGCCGGCGGGGAGCTGTTTTTT. This gives the protein CSSKMTSGAGGELFF. The chain has TRBV20-1 and TRBJ2-2; 9 positions match TRBD2. The CDR3 runs to 15 residues. Germline V lookup: CDR1 DFQATT, CDR2 SNEGSKA (reference sequence).

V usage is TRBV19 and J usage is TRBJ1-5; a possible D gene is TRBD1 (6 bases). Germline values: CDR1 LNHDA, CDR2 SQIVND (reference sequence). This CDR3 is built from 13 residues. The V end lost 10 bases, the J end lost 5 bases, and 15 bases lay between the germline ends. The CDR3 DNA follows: TGTGCCACACGGAGGACAGACTATCAGCCCCAGCATTTT. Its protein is CATRRTDYQPQHF.

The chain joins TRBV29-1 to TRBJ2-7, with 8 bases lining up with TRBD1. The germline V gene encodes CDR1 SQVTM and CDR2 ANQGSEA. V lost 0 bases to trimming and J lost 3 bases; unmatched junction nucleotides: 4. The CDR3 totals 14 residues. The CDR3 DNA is TGCAGCGTTGAAGATCGGGACAGGAACTACGAGCAGTACTTC. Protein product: CSVEDRDRNYEQYF.